The 3 T cell receptor beta chains given below trace back to one sample, sequenced in a study of T cell responses to AZD1222 COVID-19 vaccine. The method was immunoSEQ multiplex PCR; TCRdb's version includes in-frame clones alone and lacks a portion of them. The table lists roughly 140,000 clones, approximately 88% of them singletons. Sequences were derived from peripheral blood, sampled on day 0 of AZD1222 vaccination. These receptors were collected from an adult in good health.

This rearrangement joins TRBV4-2 to TRBJ2-1; 10 positions match TRBD2. CDR1 LGHNA and CDR2 YNFKEQ come from the germline V gene. V lost 7 bases and J lost 7; bases outside the gene matches: 7. The CDR3 has 14 amino acids. The CDR3 nucleotides are TGTGCCAGCACCGGGCTAGCGGGAGTAAATGAGCAGTTCTTC. It translates to CASTGLAGVNEQFF.

The chain recombines TRBV4-3 with TRBJ2-6, with unresolved D. The V gene's germline CDR1 is LGHNA and CDR2 YSLEER. The V and J ends lost 1 base and 1 base respectively, with 5 bases between them. This CDR3 region has 15 residues. The CDR3 nucleotides read TGCGCCAGCAGCCAAGGCAGATCTGGGGCCAACGTCCTGACTTTC. It encodes CASSQGRSGANVLTF.

This sequence joins TRBV6-5 and TRBJ1-2; D perhaps matches TRBD1 (6 bases). The CDR3 loop spans 12 amino acids. CDR1 and CDR2 (germline): MNHEY, SVGAGI. V lost 8 bases, J lost 7 bases, and 14 bases lay in between. The CDR3 nucleotides read TGTGCCAGCGGGGGGGGCTATATTGGCTACACCTTC. It encodes CASGGGYIGYTF.